The following is a TCR beta chain sequence with its context. This record belongs to a study of blood T cell repertoires in COVID-19. Overall study: The study drew acute and convalescent COVID-19 samples from the United States, Italy and Spain. From T cells, B-cell-depleted T cells, or PBMCs came the material, which was cDNA or gDNA.

The germline gives CDR1 SGHRS, CDR2 YFSETQ. Germline trimming cut 5 bases from V and 2 bases from J; bases unmatched to any gene: 5. This CDR3 spans 14 amino acids. Clones were sequenced by immunoSEQ multiplex PCR, and TCRdb holds only the in-frame ones, with some missing. The repertoire consists of some 150,000 clones, with 85% occurring once and the leading ten covering roughly 1%. The J gene is TRBJ2-3, the V gene TRBV5-1, with 7 positions matching TRBD2. Specimen: peripheral blood. The TCR comes from a man in his forties with acute or convalescent COVID-19. The CDR3 DNA reads as TGCGCCAGCAGTCCTAGCGGATACACAGATACGCAGTATTTT. Translating gives CASSPSGYTDTQYF. Variable domain in full (rest from reference TRBV5-1 and TRBJ2-3): KAGVTQTPRYLIKTRGQQVTLSCSPISGHRSVSWYQQTPGQGLQFLFEYFSETQRNKGNFPGRFSGRQFSNSRSEMNVSTLELGDSALYLCASSPSGYTDTQYFGPGTRLTVL.